This passage covers 28 T cell receptor beta chains from one sample sequenced in a study of blood T cell repertoires in COVID-19. Profiled with immunoSEQ multiplex PCR; TCRdb holds only in-frame clones, not every one. In the table there are around 250,000 clones, less than 95% of which are singletons. Sample: PBMCs or T cells enriched from blood (not recorded which). All receptors come from a man aged 40-49 years who had been exposed to COVID-19.

The CDR3 DNA is TGTGCCAGCAGGGAATCCGGGACAGGGACCTACGAGCAGTACTTC. Translating gives CASRESGTGTYEQYF. The J gene is TRBJ2-7, the V gene TRBV7-6, with 9 bases fitting TRBD1. Trimming took 6 bases from V and 2 from J; bases not matched to a gene: 8. This CDR3 is 15 amino acids long. CDR1 is SGHVS, CDR2 FNYEAQ, per germline.

J is TRBJ2-3 and V is TRBV15, with 8 nucleotides matching TRBD2. With V trimmed by 0 bases and J by 2 bases, 1 base remained unmatched. Looked up from germline, CDR1 is LNHNV and CDR2 is YYDKDF (reference sequence). The CDR3 sequence is 15 residues long. DNA of the CDR3: TGTGCCACCAGCAGAGACGGGAGGGCCACAGATACGCAGTATTTT. It specifies CATSRDGRATDTQYF. The full variable domain, with the rest looked up from reference TRBV15 and TRBJ2-3, is DAMVIQNPRYQVTQFGKPVTLSCSQTLNHNVMYWYQQKSSQAPKLLFHYYDKDFNNEADTPDNFQSRRPNTSFCFLDIRSPGLGDTAMYLCATSRDGRATDTQYFGPGTRLTVL.

V is TRBV11-2 and J is TRBJ2-5; a possible D gene is TRBD1 (5 bases). The CDR3 extends over 13 amino acids. V shed 2 bases and J shed 5 bases, with 9 bases lying between them. Germline V lookup: CDR1 SGHAT, CDR2 FQNNGV. This chain's CDR3 is CASSLQGVETQYF. The CDR3 region has the DNA TGTGCCAGCAGCTTACAGGGTGTGGAGACCCAGTACTTC.

This chain connects TRBV5-1 to TRBJ2-7, with 7 bases matching TRBD2. There are 14 residues in the CDR3. Germline-derived CDR1 and CDR2 are SGHRS and YFSETQ. V was clipped by 4 bases and J by 3 bases; unmatched bases: 7. The CDR3: CASSPSWGGYEQYF. The DNA for the CDR3 is TGCGCCAGCAGCCCCTCCTGGGGGGGCTACGAGCAGTACTTC.

To note about this clone: Different DNA sequences within this sample yield the same CDR3. The chain is built from TRBV28 and TRBJ1-5; D gene ambiguous. V lost 6 bases to trimming and J lost 4 bases, with 4 bases between them. The CDR3 spans 11 residues. The germline V gene encodes CDR1 MDHEN and CDR2 SYDVKM. The CDR3 DNA reads TGTGCCAGCAGCACTAATCAGCCCCAGCATTTT. It is translated as CASSTNQPQHF.

The V and J genes are TRBV9 and TRBJ2-5; a weak D match, TRBD1 (6 bases). In germline, CDR1 is SGDLS, CDR2 YYNGEE. This CDR3 is 15 amino acids long. Trimming removed 3 bases from V and 2 bases from J, with 14 bases in between. The CDR3 here is CASSAWTDPQETQYF. The DNA for the CDR3 is TGTGCCAGCAGCGCCTGGACAGACCCACAAGAGACCCAGTACTTC.

This sequence joins TRBV3-1 (or the pseudogene TRBV3-2) and TRBJ1-4, with D perhaps matching TRBD1 (5 bases). In germline, CDR1 is LGHDT, CDR2 YNNKEL (reference sequence). The V end was cut by 5 bases, the J end by 4 bases, with 14 bases between. The CDR3 runs to 15 residues. In DNA form, the CDR3 reads TGTGCCAGCAGCATCCGGACGGGGGGTAATGAAAAACTGTTTTTT. Its protein is CASSIRTGGNEKLFF.

The V and J genes are TRBV9 and TRBJ2-1; 7 bases align to TRBD1. The germline V gene encodes CDR1 SGDLS and CDR2 YYNGEE. The CDR3 is 13 residues long. The V and J ends lost 0 bases and 8 bases, in that order; junction bases with no gene match: 2. The CDR3 bases are TGTGCCAGCAGCGTAGAACAGGGGTATGAGCAGTTCTTC. Translated: CASSVEQGYEQFF. Variable domain in full (rest from reference TRBV9 and TRBJ2-1): DSGVTQTPKHLITATGQRVTLRCSPRSGDLSVYWYQQSLDQGLQFLIQYYNGEERAKGNILERFSAQQFPDLHSELNLSSLELGDSALYFCASSVEQGYEQFFGPGTRLTVL.

The chain uses TRBV28 and TRBJ2-3, with TRBD1 identical over 10 bases. CDR3 length equals 15 residues. CDR1 is MDHEN, CDR2 SYDVKM, per germline. V gave up 5 bases and J gave up 5 bases; unmatched junction bases: 7. The CDR3 spells CASSDGTGDEDTQYF. The CDR3 DNA is TGTGCCAGCAGTGATGGGACAGGGGATGAAGATACGCAGTATTTT. Based on the CDR3 plus reference TRBV28 and TRBJ2-3, the full variable domain is DVKVTQSSRYLVKRTGEKVFLECVQDMDHENMFWYRQDPGLGLRLIYFSYDVKMKEKGDIPEGYSVSREKKERFSLILESASTNQTSMYLCASSDGTGDEDTQYFGPGTRLTVL.

The chain uses TRBV6-5 and TRBJ2-7, with D possibly TRBD2 on 6 matching bases. The CDR3 has 14 residues. Trimming shortened V by 5 bases and J by 3 bases, and 14 bases separated the two germline ends. The germline gives CDR1 MNHEY, CDR2 SVGAGI. The chain's CDR3 is CASSPAGGDYEQYF. The DNA for the CDR3 is TGTGCCAGCAGTCCCGCCGGAGGGGACTACGAGCAGTACTTC.

V and J are TRBV15 and TRBJ2-7, with 9 positions matching TRBD1. J gave up 3 bases and V 2 bases, and 5 bases lay outside the gene matches. Germline V gives CDR1 LNHNV, CDR2 YYDKDF (reference sequence). The CDR3 extends over 15 amino acids. CDR3 sequence: CATSRTGQGFYEQYF. The DNA of the CDR3 is TGTGCCACCAGCAGAACCGGACAGGGGTTCTACGAGCAGTACTTC.

The chain couples TRBV7-9 to TRBJ1-4; 9 bases are a match to TRBD1. Germline CDR1 reads SEHNR; CDR2 reads FQNEAQ (reference sequence). CDR3 length: 14 amino acids. Trimming cost V 5 bases and J 8 bases; bases outside gene matches: 6. CDR3 region: CASSPGTGKEKLFF. CDR3 in DNA: TGTGCCAGCAGCCCCGGGACAGGGAAGGAAAAACTGTTTTTT. Together with reference TRBV7-9 and TRBJ1-4, the CDR3 gives the full variable domain: DTGVSQNPRHKITKRGQNVTFRCDPISEHNRLYWYRQTLGQGPEFLTYFQNEAQLEKSRLLSDRFSAERPKGSFSTLEIQRTEQGDSAMYLCASSPGTGKEKLFFGSGTQLSVL.

V and J are TRBV10-3 and TRBJ1-1; 7 bases match TRBD1. The CDR3 covers 18 residues. After removal of 3 bases from V and 0 bases from J, the junction contained 13 bases not matched to a gene. The germline CDR1 and CDR2 sequences are ENHRY and SYGVKD. In DNA form, the CDR3 reads TGTGCCATCAGTGATCTGCTGACAGGGAACGGGATGAACACTGAAGCTTTCTTT. Amino acids: CAISDLLTGNGMNTEAFF.

The chain uses TRBV5-1 and TRBJ2-1; 12 bases align to TRBD2. The ends lost 0 bases at V and 7 bases at J; junction bases unmatched: 2. This CDR3 is built from 15 residues. CDR1 and CDR2 from the germline V gene are SGHRS and YFSETQ. The CDR3 DNA is TGCGCCAGCAGCTTGGGGCTAGCGGGGGGGAATGAGCAGTTCTTC. Its protein product is CASSLGLAGGNEQFF.

This chain links TRBV24-1 with TRBJ1-2, with 8 positions matching TRBD1. V was pared by 3 bases and J by 2 bases, with 10 bases of the junction left unmatched. The length of the CDR3 is 17 residues. Germline assignment: CDR1 KGHDR and CDR2 SFDVKD. In nucleotides, the CDR3 is TGTGCCACCAGTGATCCGTCCACCGGGACAGGCAACTATGGCTACACCTTC. It codes for CATSDPSTGTGNYGYTF.

The chain uses TRBV11-2 and TRBJ1-3, with TRBD1 as a possible D gene (5 bases). The CDR3 covers 18 residues. V lost 4 bases and J lost 0, with 19 bases in between. Germline values: CDR1 SGHAT, CDR2 FQNNGV. This CDR3 reads CASSSVRRTPASGNTIYF. CDR3 in DNA: TGTGCCAGCAGCTCGGTCCGAAGGACACCAGCCTCTGGAAACACCATATATTTT.

The chain carries TRBV5-1 and TRBJ2-2; no clear D. The CDR3 sequence is 17 residues long. The germline CDR1 and CDR2 sequences are SGHRS and YFSETQ. Trimming cost V 0 bases and J 4 bases, with 16 bases left between them. The CDR3 protein is CASSLVGRQVRTGELFF. The CDR3 bases are TGCGCCAGCAGCTTGGTTGGTCGGCAGGTTCGCACCGGGGAGCTGTTTTTT.

The rearrangement links TRBV9 to TRBJ1-2, with TRBD1 as a possible D gene (5 bases). Trimming stripped 3 bases from V and 7 bases from J, with 19 bases between. The CDR3 has 15 amino acids. CDR1 and CDR2 from the germline V gene are SGDLS and YYNGEE. CDR3 sequence reads: CASSARGGAQGGYTF. The CDR3 coding sequence is TGTGCCAGCAGCGCCCGAGGTGGGGCTCAAGGTGGCTACACCTTC.

The chain is built from TRBV19 and TRBJ2-1; 7 nucleotides match TRBD2. The length of the CDR3 is 14 residues. The germline CDR1 and CDR2 sequences are LNHDA and SQIVND (reference sequence). Trimming cost V 3 bases and J 9 bases; bases outside gene matches: 8. CDR3 coding DNA: TGTGCCAGTAGTATGCGCGGGAGTGGGGGTGAGCAGTTCTTC. Protein: CASSMRGSGGEQFF.

The V call is TRBV9, the J call TRBJ2-3; 8 bases line up with TRBD2. The CDR3 has 15 residues. The ends lost 3 bases at V and 3 bases at J; junction bases unmatched: 6. CDR1 SGDLS and CDR2 YYNGEE come from the germline V gene. The CDR3 protein is CASSDSGGPTDTQYF. CDR3 in DNA: TGTGCCAGCAGCGATTCGGGAGGGCCGACAGATACGCAGTATTTT.

V gene TRBV30 combines with J gene TRBJ1-5; D unclear. Germline values: CDR1 GTSNPN, CDR2 SVGIG (reference sequence). The germline V and J ends were trimmed by 4 bases and 7 bases, with 17 bases remaining between them. The CDR3 is 14 residues long. The CDR3 DNA follows: TGTGCCTGGAATCGGGGTGAGGGATACCAGCCCCAGCATTTT. Translated, it gives CAWNRGEGYQPQHF.

This chain connects TRBV7-2 to TRBJ2-1; D possibly corresponds to TRBD2 (5 bases). Trimming stripped 5 bases from V and 0 bases from J, with 11 bases between. CDR1 SGHTA and CDR2 FQGNSA come from the germline V gene. CDR3 length: 15 amino acids. CDR3 region: CASSPDSSSYNEQFF. DNA for the CDR3: TGTGCCAGCAGCCCGGACTCGAGCTCCTACAATGAGCAGTTCTTC.

The genes are TRBV5-4 and TRBJ2-5; D is uncertain. CDR1 SGHNT and CDR2 YYREEE come from the germline V gene (reference sequence). V shed 5 bases and J shed 2 bases, with 4 bases lying between them. This CDR3 comprises 11 residues. The CDR3 coding sequence is TGTGCCAGCAGACAGCAAGAGACCCAGTACTTC. Translating gives CASRQQETQYF.

The CDR3 region is CAWSVPGVLHAEAFF. As DNA, the CDR3 is TGTGCCTGGAGTGTACCGGGGGTGCTACATGCTGAAGCTTTCTTT. The chain employs TRBV30 and TRBJ1-1; perhaps TRBD1 as D (5 bases). CDR3 size: 15 residues. Germline V lookup: CDR1 GTSNPN, CDR2 SVGIG (reference sequence). The V end was cut by 0 bases, the J end by 6 bases, with 17 bases between.

The CDR3 DNA reads as TGTGCCAGTAGTGTCTTGGACAGGCGAGGACAGCCCCAGCATTTT. It is translated as CASSVLDRRGQPQHF. The chain couples TRBV19 to TRBJ1-5; 7 bases are shared with TRBD1. V trimming: 5 bases; J trimming: 7 bases; junction bases outside the gene matches: 11. Germline V gene sequence: CDR1 LNHDA, CDR2 SQIVND (reference sequence). The CDR3 totals 15 residues.

Concerning this clone itself: In the same sample, other DNA sequences code for this CDR3. CDR3 coding DNA: TGCGCCAGCAGCTTGGGGGCAGGAAACTCCTACGAGCAGTACTTC. Translating gives CASSLGAGNSYEQYF. J is TRBJ2-7 and V is TRBV5-1; D is uncertain. Trimming left V 0 bases short and J 0 bases short, with 10 bases between. Per the germline V gene, CDR1 is SGHRS and CDR2 is YFSETQ. This CDR3 has 15 residues.

This rearrangement joins TRBV24-1 to TRBJ2-3, with 9 bases aligning to TRBD2. The CDR3 sequence is 16 residues long. The V gene end was trimmed by 4 bases and the J gene end by 5 bases; junction bases not matched to a gene: 9. Germline V lookup: CDR1 KGHDR, CDR2 SFDVKD. The CDR3 coding sequence is TGTGCCACCAGTGAATCTAGCGGGAAAGATGGAGATACGCAGTATTTT. Encoded protein: CATSESSGKDGDTQYF.

The rearrangement joins TRBV12-3 or TRBV12-4 to TRBJ1-1; no definite D call. V shed 6 bases and J shed 2 bases, with 10 bases lying between them. The CDR3 spans 13 residues. The CDR3, as DNA: TGTGCCAGCAGACCTCGTACTAACACTGAAGCTTTCTTT. This encodes CASRPRTNTEAFF.